The rows below give T cell receptor beta chains drawn from one sample of a study of cytomegalovirus exposure and HLA in healthy donors. The table came from immunoSEQ multiplex PCR; TCRdb's copy has only in-frame clones and leaves some out. The data hold roughly 200,000 clones, with approximately 12% observed a single time. The sequenced sample was PBMCs. The receptors were gathered from a middle-aged man in good health and CMV-seropositive. Each CDR3 is given with its conserved first and last residue. The D gene is left open where the match is weak. The size of a clone is reported for some rows only, either as once, few or many, or as a class for expanded clones.

CDR3aa: CASSLGLRGTNEKLFF; CDR3nt: TGTGCCAGCAGCCTCGGGCTTCGGGGAACTAATGAAAAACTGTTTTTT; abundance: few; d_gene: .; v_gene: TRBV9; j_gene: TRBJ1-4
CDR3aa: CASSSLTRGADTQYF; CDR3nt: TGTGCCAGCAGCTCCCTGACACGGGGAGCAGATACGCAGTATTTT; abundance: .; d_gene: .; v_gene: TRBV7-2; j_gene: TRBJ2-3
CDR3aa: CATSSNTRETQYF; CDR3nt: TGTGCCACCAGCAGCAATACGAGGGAGACCCAGTACTTC; abundance: few; d_gene: .; v_gene: TRBV15; j_gene: TRBJ2-5
CDR3aa: CATQERVPGNEQFF; CDR3nt: TGTGCCACCCAGGAGAGGGTCCCCGGGAATGAGCAGTTCTTC; abundance: few; d_gene: .; v_gene: TRBV6-6; j_gene: TRBJ2-1
CDR3aa: CASSLGQGGSGANVLTF; CDR3nt: TGTGCCAGCAGTCTCGGACAGGGAGGGTCTGGGGCCAACGTCCTGACTTTC; abundance: .; d_gene: .; v_gene: TRBV5-4; j_gene: TRBJ2-6
CDR3aa: CASSLRAVNSPLHF; CDR3nt: TGTGCCAGCAGCTTAAGGGCAGTGAATTCACCCCTCCACTTT; abundance: few; d_gene: .; v_gene: TRBV7-3; j_gene: TRBJ1-6
CDR3aa: CASSSPDIKTYGYTF; CDR3nt: TGTGCCAGCAGCTCCCCGGACATAAAGACCTATGGCTACACCTTC; abundance: .; d_gene: .; v_gene: TRBV7-9; j_gene: TRBJ1-2
CDR3aa: CASSLGGTSGAQETQYF; CDR3nt: TGTGCCAGCAGCTTAGGGGGGACTAGCGGGGCCCAAGAGACCCAGTACTTC; abundance: .; d_gene: TRBD2; v_gene: TRBV7-6; j_gene: TRBJ2-5
CDR3aa: CASSFRDSYEQYF; CDR3nt: TGTGCCAGCAGCTTCCGGGACAGCTACGAGCAGTACTTC; abundance: few; d_gene: TRBD1; v_gene: TRBV11-3; j_gene: TRBJ2-7
CDR3aa: CASRVYTGGDYGYTF; CDR3nt: TGTGCCAGCAGGGTCTACACAGGGGGCGATTATGGCTACACCTTC; abundance: .; d_gene: TRBD1; v_gene: TRBV2; j_gene: TRBJ1-2
CDR3aa: CASSQLTATGELFF; CDR3nt: TGCGCCAGCAGCCAACTGACAGCCACCGGGGAGCTGTTTTTT; abundance: few; d_gene: .; v_gene: TRBV4-3; j_gene: TRBJ2-2
CDR3aa: CASSLRQASTDTQYF; CDR3nt: TGTGCCAGCAGCTTAAGACAGGCTAGCACAGATACGCAGTATTTT; abundance: once; d_gene: .; v_gene: TRBV11-3; j_gene: TRBJ2-3
CDR3aa: CASSYDRGTGELFF; CDR3nt: TGTGCCAGCAGCTACGACAGGGGCACCGGGGAGCTGTTTTTT; abundance: few; d_gene: TRBD1; v_gene: TRBV7-3; j_gene: TRBJ2-2
CDR3aa: CASSAYSGGGEKLFF; CDR3nt: TGTGCCAGCAGTGCCTACTCAGGGGGTGGCGAAAAACTGTTTTTT; abundance: .; d_gene: TRBD1; v_gene: TRBV2; j_gene: TRBJ1-4
CDR3aa: CASSLMTANQETQYF; CDR3nt: TGTGCCAGCAGCTTGATGACAGCTAACCAAGAGACCCAGTACTTC; abundance: few; d_gene: .; v_gene: TRBV5-6; j_gene: TRBJ2-5
CDR3aa: CASSAGIGETQYF; CDR3nt: TGTGCCAGCTCTGCGGGAATTGGGGAGACCCAGTACTTC; abundance: .; d_gene: .; v_gene: TRBV18; j_gene: TRBJ2-5
CDR3aa: CASSQDYGSTLALAKNIQYF; CDR3nt: TGCGCCAGCAGCCAAGATTACGGGTCCACCCTGGCCTTAGCCAAAAACATTCAGTACTTC; abundance: .; d_gene: .; v_gene: TRBV4-1; j_gene: TRBJ2-4
CDR3aa: CASSPGQGAGNTIYF; CDR3nt: TGCGCCAGCAGCCCCGGACAGGGGGCTGGAAACACCATATATTTT; abundance: few; d_gene: TRBD1; v_gene: TRBV5-1; j_gene: TRBJ1-3
CDR3aa: CASSPYVLGAEKYF; CDR3nt: TGTGCCAGCAGCCCATACGTATTGGGGGCCGAGAAGTACTTT; abundance: few; d_gene: .; v_gene: TRBV11-3; j_gene: TRBJ2-7
CDR3aa: CASSIGESPYNEQFF; CDR3nt: TGTGCCAGTAGTATAGGCGAGAGCCCATACAATGAGCAGTTCTTC; abundance: .; d_gene: .; v_gene: TRBV19; j_gene: TRBJ2-1
CDR3aa: CAWSKPSLTGPNEKLFF; CDR3nt: TGTGCCTGGAGTAAACCCTCTCTGACAGGCCCTAATGAAAAACTGTTTTTT; abundance: .; d_gene: .; v_gene: TRBV30; j_gene: TRBJ1-4
CDR3aa: CASLGQNNQPQHF; CDR3nt: TGTGCCAGCTTGGGACAGAACAATCAGCCCCAGCATTTT; abundance: few; d_gene: TRBD1; v_gene: TRBV6-1; j_gene: TRBJ1-5
CDR3aa: CASSFSGGEQFF; CDR3nt: TGTGCCAGCAGCTTTAGCGGGGGTGAGCAGTTCTTC; abundance: few; d_gene: TRBD2; v_gene: TRBV7-7; j_gene: TRBJ2-1
CDR3aa: CASSQRYRAGAYEQYF; CDR3nt: TGTGCCAGCAGCCAACGGTATCGAGCGGGGGCCTACGAGCAGTACTTC; abundance: .; d_gene: TRBD2; v_gene: TRBV14; j_gene: TRBJ2-7
CDR3aa: CASTTSWNEQFF; CDR3nt: TGTGCCAGCACCACTTCCTGGAATGAGCAGTTCTTC; abundance: .; d_gene: .; v_gene: TRBV28; j_gene: TRBJ2-1
CDR3aa: CASSAPGGNQPQHF; CDR3nt: TGTGCCAGCAGTGCCCCAGGGGGCAATCAGCCCCAGCATTTT; abundance: few; d_gene: .; v_gene: TRBV2; j_gene: TRBJ1-5
CDR3aa: CASSSGQARNSPLHF; CDR3nt: TGTGCCAGCAGTTCCGGACAGGCTCGGAATTCACCCCTCCACTTT; abundance: .; d_gene: TRBD1; v_gene: TRBV6-4; j_gene: TRBJ1-6
CDR3aa: CASSLGQGAYEQYF; CDR3nt: TGCGCCAGCAGCTTGGGACAGGGAGCTTACGAGCAGTACTTC; abundance: .; d_gene: TRBD1; v_gene: TRBV5-1; j_gene: TRBJ2-7
CDR3aa: CASSQDLRGPGSGANVLTF; CDR3nt: TGCGCCAGCAGCCAAGATCTGAGGGGGCCGGGTTCTGGGGCCAACGTCCTGACTTTC; abundance: .; d_gene: TRBD1; v_gene: TRBV4-3; j_gene: TRBJ2-6
CDR3aa: CASSSGGTQPQHF; CDR3nt: TGTGCCAGCAGCTCGGGCGGGACTCAGCCCCAGCATTTT; abundance: few; d_gene: .; v_gene: TRBV7-8; j_gene: TRBJ1-5
CDR3aa: CASSELSLTNTGELFF; CDR3nt: TGTGCCAGCAGTGAACTTTCACTAACGAACACCGGGGAGCTGTTTTTT; abundance: few; d_gene: .; v_gene: TRBV6-1; j_gene: TRBJ2-2
CDR3aa: CASSATVNTEAFF; CDR3nt: TGCGCCAGCAGCGCGACAGTGAACACTGAAGCTTTCTTT; abundance: .; d_gene: .; v_gene: TRBV5-1; j_gene: TRBJ1-1
CDR3aa: CASSTPTGLNNQPQHF; CDR3nt: TGTGCCAGCAGTACTCCGACAGGGTTAAACAATCAGCCCCAGCATTTT; abundance: few; d_gene: TRBD1; v_gene: TRBV28; j_gene: TRBJ1-5
CDR3aa: CASSSRDSTGENTIYF; CDR3nt: TGTGCCAGCAGCTCCCGGGACTCCACGGGGGAGAACACCATATATTTT; abundance: .; d_gene: .; v_gene: TRBV9; j_gene: TRBJ1-3
CDR3aa: CASSIGVGTRRDTQYF; CDR3nt: TGTGCCAGTAGTATAGGGGTGGGGACTAGGAGAGATACGCAGTATTTT; abundance: .; d_gene: TRBD2; v_gene: TRBV19; j_gene: TRBJ2-3
CDR3aa: CASSVAGQVISPLHF; CDR3nt: TGTGCCAGCAGCGTAGCGGGACAGGTTATATCACCCCTCCACTTT; abundance: .; d_gene: TRBD1; v_gene: TRBV9; j_gene: TRBJ1-6
CDR3aa: CAWSARQGASSYNEQFF; CDR3nt: TGTGCCTGGAGTGCCCGACAGGGGGCCAGCTCCTACAATGAGCAGTTCTTC; abundance: few; d_gene: TRBD1; v_gene: TRBV30; j_gene: TRBJ2-1
CDR3aa: CASSLVGVLNTGELFF; CDR3nt: TGTGCCAGCAGCTTAGTAGGGGTCCTGAACACCGGGGAGCTGTTTTTT; abundance: .; d_gene: .; v_gene: TRBV5-6; j_gene: TRBJ2-2
CDR3aa: CASTSAGTGVTEAFF; CDR3nt: TGTGCCAGCACCAGTGCCGGGACAGGGGTGACTGAAGCTTTCTTT; abundance: few; d_gene: TRBD1; v_gene: TRBV28; j_gene: TRBJ1-1
CDR3aa: CASAHSDSGTDTQYF; CDR3nt: TGTGCTAGTGCTCATAGCGACTCAGGCACAGATACGCAGTATTTT; abundance: few; d_gene: .; v_gene: TRBV12-5; j_gene: TRBJ2-3
CDR3aa: CASSTDRGRIGGYTF; CDR3nt: TGTGCCAGTAGTACAGACAGGGGGCGCATCGGCGGCTACACCTTC; abundance: .; d_gene: TRBD1; v_gene: TRBV19; j_gene: TRBJ1-2
CDR3aa: CASSRQGTNEKLFF; CDR3nt: TGTGCCAGCAGCCGACAGGGGACTAATGAAAAACTGTTTTTT; abundance: few; d_gene: TRBD1; v_gene: TRBV7-6; j_gene: TRBJ1-4
CDR3aa: CASSYSTAYGYTF; CDR3nt: TGTGCCAGCAGTTACTCGACAGCCTATGGCTACACCTTC; abundance: many; d_gene: .; v_gene: TRBV6-5; j_gene: TRBJ1-2
CDR3aa: CAWSEAGLNNSPLHF; CDR3nt: TGTGCCTGGAGTGAAGCAGGGCTAAATAATTCACCCCTCCACTTT; abundance: few; d_gene: .; v_gene: TRBV30; j_gene: TRBJ1-6
CDR3aa: CASSLGAGRLLEAFF; CDR3nt: TGTGCCAGCAGTTTAGGGGCAGGGAGGTTGTTAGAAGCTTTCTTT; abundance: .; d_gene: .; v_gene: TRBV28; j_gene: TRBJ1-1
CDR3aa: CASSDHRDAEAFF; CDR3nt: TGTGCCAGCAGCGACCACAGGGATGCTGAAGCTTTCTTT; abundance: .; d_gene: .; v_gene: TRBV11-3; j_gene: TRBJ1-1